This T cell receptor (beta chain) was recorded in a study of blood T cells in healthy people across ages (dated by TCRdb to between 2014 and 2017). With regard to the full study: In model experiments, template switching captured about one uniquely barcoded TCR beta cDNA molecule for every two T cells. Age-related changes in TCR beta repertoire diversity were measured in the study by deep sequencing normalized with unique cDNA molecular identifiers. The donors were divided into four age groups: young (average roughly 17 years), middle-aged (approximately 41), aged (about 56) and long-lived (about 79). To avoid experimental bias, donors of different ages were randomly spread across the sequencing lanes. For two donors (one aged 18 to 30 and one aged 80 or older), the study analyzed two additional independent replicas of 1 million unique cDNA reads from the same blood draw. Overall results and qualifications from the work: Compared with the aged group, the long-lived group had more naive CD4+ T cells, fewer expanded clones and increased TCR diversity, suggesting age selection. Conclusive comparison of naive and antigen-experienced compartments was prevented by the profiling of bulk unsorted PBMCs. The percentage of naive T cells measured by flow cytometry correlated strongly with observed TCR beta diversity. Because the CMV infection status of the donors was unknown, age-related changes in expanded clonotypes may potentially have been confounded. Observed TCR beta diversity per million T cells fell roughly linearly with age, and a significant reduction was already apparent by age around 44. Estimates of total diversity based on one million sequenced T cells were considered lower bounds and underestimates.

The protocol used for the library was 5' RACE. TCRdb lists the instrument as Illumina HiSeq 2500. A second PCR of about 6 to 11 cycles was performed with a sample-barcoded 5' primer and a J-beta primer mix. A template-switch 5' adaptor carrying 12 random nucleotides introduced a unique molecular identifier onto each TCR beta cDNA molecule. At least 3 million CDR3-containing paired-end reads were obtained from each sample. All of the RNA was converted into first-strand cDNA using the Mint cDNA synthesis kit, with a TRBC-specific oligonucleotide serving as the primer. Following uracil-DNA glycosylase treatment, a first 18-cycle PCR with universal primers M1SS and BC2_uni_R was performed on all cDNA. From the authors' description of their analysis: For normalization, 1 million high-quality reads, each with a distinct molecular identifier, were randomly selected from each sample. Reads sharing molecular identifiers were discarded rather than binned into consensus sequences. MiTCR, set to a Q25 quality threshold and the strictest error-elimination algorithm, was used for CDR3 identification, clonotype clustering and error correction. A nonparametric unseen species model with Euler transformation was used to estimate a lower bound on total TCR beta diversity. TCRdb trimmed public reads at Q25 via fastp, called clones via MiXCR and kept in-frame beta chains. Each CDR3 protein appears once, grouped with its most common genes and DNA. The V and J calls come from TCRdb's annotation, not from the publication. The sample profile shows hundreds of thousands of distinct CDR3 sequences; approximately 30% of them were found once. Roughly 14% of the sample is in the top ten clones.

Trimming takes 5 bases off V and 7 bases off J; junction bases not matched to a gene: 7. From a lookup of the germline V gene (reference sequence), CDR1 and CDR2 are SEHNR and FQNEAQ. CDR3 length: 14 amino acids, cysteine to phenylalanine. The CDR3 DNA has 42 bases and is translated from base 1. Systemically healthy Caucasian individuals from Russia, 35 to 50 in total and aged roughly 6 to 100 years, were included as donors. About 10 milliliters of peripheral blood were collected from each donor into EDTA-treated Vacutainer tubes. Ficoll-Paque density-gradient centrifugation was used to isolate PBMCs, with at least 7 million obtained per sample. Trizol reagent was used to extract total RNA from the PBMCs, yielding at least 6 micrograms per sample. Naive CD45RAhigh/CD27high T cell percentages were measured by flow cytometry on a PBMC aliquot from every donor. The sample holds many counts of this clonotype. Its recognized antigen is unknown. No per-base quality is available; no much larger clone lies one base away.

The rearranged chain carries TRBV7-9 and TRBJ1-2; a stretch of 10 junction bases matches TRBD1. Sequences were obtained from blood. This TCR was recovered from an elderly woman in good health. Donor details come from another sample of the same person, matched by shared clones. The DNA sequence reads TGTGCCAGCAGCCGGGACAGGGGACCTAGTGGCTACACCTTC. The resulting protein is CASSRDRGPSGYTF.